This T cell receptor beta chain was sequenced in a study of OX40 agonist ivuxolimab in advanced cancers. From germline, CDR1 is MNHEY and CDR2 SMNVEV (reference sequence). This CDR3 has 14 residues. Trimming cost V 3 bases and J 3 bases, with 12 bases left between them. The protocol was immunoSEQ multiplex PCR, while the TCRdb copy is restricted to in-frame clones and leaves out a portion. The sample records about 72,000 clones, about 93% being singletons. This chain uses TRBV27 with TRBJ2-7, with D unresolved. This sample comprised CD4+ or CD8+ T cells sorted from blood, obtained in a trial of the OX40 agonist ivuxolimab. This TCR was sampled from an adult with an advanced solid tumor such as melanoma, head and neck, liver or kidney cancer. CDR3 nucleotide sequence: TGTGCCAGCAGTTTGAAAAGATTTGACTACGAGCAGTACTTC. Translation: CASSLKRFDYEQYF.